One sample yielded the 18 T cell receptor beta chains listed below, sequenced in a study of PD-L1 blockade in urothelial cancer. Time point noted: pretreatment peripheral blood. TCRdb keeps only in-frame clones here, not all; method: immunoSEQ multiplex PCR. This sample has about 72,000 clones, with approximately 83% found just once. The starting material was PBMCs, obtained around atezolizumab (anti-PD-L1) treatment. The receptors shown here come from a man in his 60s with urothelial cancer.

This clone showed up just once. This chain uses TRBV5-1 with TRBJ2-3, with 9 bases identical to TRBD1. Germline V lookup: CDR1 SGHRS, CDR2 YFSETQ. There are 16 residues in the CDR3. The V segment lost 3 bases and the J segment 4 bases; nucleotides outside the gene matches: 9. CDR3 region: CASSWTGTGFADTQYF. Written as DNA, the CDR3 is TGCGCCAGCAGCTGGACCGGGACAGGGTTCGCAGATACGCAGTATTTT.

The rearrangement links TRBV10-1 to TRBJ1-3; a weak D match, TRBD1 (5 bases). Germline CDR1 and CDR2: WNHNN and SYGVQD (reference sequence). V lost 8 bases, J lost 0 bases, and 11 bases lay in between. The CDR3 is 14 residues long. CDR3 DNA: TGCGCCAGCGTGGGGAGGGGCTCTGGAAACACCATATATTTT. Its protein is CASVGRGSGNTIYF.

In this sample, this clone turned up once. The V call is TRBV5-1, the J call TRBJ2-5; the match to TRBD2 covers 12 bases. Germline values: CDR1 SGHRS, CDR2 YFSETQ. V lost 0 bases and J lost 2; bases outside the gene matches: 5. The length of the CDR3 is 17 residues. This chain's CDR3 is CASSLAWTSGAQETQYF. In DNA form, the CDR3 reads TGCGCCAGCAGCTTGGCGTGGACTAGCGGGGCACAAGAGACCCAGTACTTC. Based on the CDR3 plus reference TRBV5-1 and TRBJ2-5, the full variable domain is KAGVTQTPRYLIKTRGQQVTLSCSPISGHRSVSWYQQTPGQGLQFLFEYFSETQRNKGNFPGRFSGRQFSNSRSEMNVSTLELGDSALYLCASSLAWTSGAQETQYFGPGTRLLVL.

The chain joins TRBV5-4 to TRBJ2-7, with TRBD2 matching 8 bases. The CDR3 is made up of 13 amino acids. Germline V gives CDR1 SGHNT, CDR2 YYREEE (reference sequence). With V trimmed by 4 bases and J by 1 base, 1 base remained unmatched. The CDR3 protein is CASSRGGSYEQYF. CDR3 coding DNA: TGTGCCAGCAGCCGGGGGGGGTCCTACGAGCAGTACTTC.

The rearrangement joins TRBV10-3 to TRBJ1-1, with 9 positions matching TRBD1. The CDR3 loop spans 16 amino acids. From germline, CDR1 is ENHRY and CDR2 SYGVKD. V was pared by 6 bases and J by 5 bases, with 13 bases of the junction left unmatched. The CDR3 region has the DNA TGTGCCATCAGCGCGACCACAGGGGGCGTAGGGACTGAAGCTTTCTTT. Translation gives CAISATTGGVGTEAFF.

The chain employs TRBV18 and TRBJ2-5, with 7 bases lining up with TRBD2. Losses at the gene ends were 6 bases for V and 2 bases for J; bases not matched to a gene: 3. Germline V gene lookup returns CDR1 KGHSH and CDR2 LQKENI. This CDR3 region has 13 residues. The CDR3 sequence is CASSLSGQETQYF. The CDR3 DNA sequence: TGTGCCAGCTCCCTTAGCGGGCAAGAGACCCAGTACTTC.

The chain joins TRBV6-1 to TRBJ2-3; no firm D call. V was shortened by 7 bases and J by 0 bases, with 8 bases between the two germline ends. The V gene's germline CDR1 is MNHNS and CDR2 SASEGT. The CDR3 has 13 amino acids. The chain's CDR3 is CASTLSSTDTQYF. As DNA, the CDR3 is TGTGCCAGCACCCTTTCGAGCACAGATACGCAGTATTTT.

The chain carries TRBV5-6 and TRBJ1-1, with D possibly matching TRBD1 (5 bases). Germline CDR1 SGHDT, CDR2 YYEEEE. The CDR3 spans 13 residues. Trimming left V 7 bases short and J 3 bases short, with 13 bases between. The chain's CDR3 is CASRRAGHTEAFF. Here the CDR3 DNA reads TGTGCCAGCCGCCGGGCGGGGCACACTGAAGCTTTCTTT. The full variable domain, its missing parts supplied by reference TRBV5-6 and TRBJ1-1, is DAGVTQSPTHLIKTRGQQVTLRCSPKSGHDTVSWYQQALGQGPQFIFQYYEEEERQRGNFPDRFSGHQFPNYSSELNVNALLLGDSALYLCASRRAGHTEAFFGQGTRLTVV.

The chain links TRBV10-1 to TRBJ1-1, with a possible D match to TRBD1 (6 bases). V lost 6 bases and J lost 5, with 13 bases in between. CDR3 length equals 13 residues. CDR1 WNHNN and CDR2 SYGVQD come from the germline V gene (reference sequence). CDR3 DNA: TGCGCCAGCAGCCCACAGGGCCGTACTGAAGCTTTCTTT. Translating gives CASSPQGRTEAFF.

The rearrangement joins TRBV27 to TRBJ1-5, with TRBD1 matching 7 bases. The CDR3 extends over 15 amino acids. Germline V gives CDR1 MNHEY, CDR2 SMNVEV (reference sequence). V was clipped by 5 bases and J by 0 bases; unmatched bases: 4. The CDR3 DNA reads TGTGCCAGCAGTACGACAGGGAATAGCAATCAGCCCCAGCATTTT. It translates to CASSTTGNSNQPQHF.

The chain is built from TRBV12-1 and TRBJ2-7; the table names TRBD1, a call not compared with the DNA. TRBV12-1 is designated a pseudogene. This CDR3 has 17 residues. The CDR3 loop reads CASSFRPWTGSSYEQYF. For the CDR3, the DNA is TGTGCCAGCAGCTTTCGTCCCTGGACAGGCAGCTCCTACGAGCAGTACTTC.

The V and J genes are TRBV7-2 and TRBJ2-7; D remains ambiguous. The CDR3 runs to 14 residues. Between the trimmed V and J ends, which lost 1 base and 0 bases, there was a span of 7 bases. CDR1 is SGHTA, CDR2 FQGNSA, per germline. This chain's CDR3 is CASSLDRTSYEQYF. CDR3 bases: TGTGCCAGCAGCTTAGACAGAACCTCCTACGAGCAGTACTTC.

The chain couples TRBV7-3 to TRBJ2-5; 8 bases line up with TRBD1. The CDR3 covers 15 residues. After removal of 5 bases from V and 3 bases from J, the junction contained 8 bases not matched to a gene. The germline gives CDR1 SGHTA, CDR2 FQGTGA. CDR3 DNA: TGTGCCAGCAGCCCAGGGGGCGGGGATGAAGAGACCCAGTACTTC. Translated: CASSPGGGDEETQYF.

The table lists this clone with a few counts. V and J are TRBV19 and TRBJ2-1; maybe TRBD2 (6 bases). Trimming pared 6 bases from V and 15 bases from J, leaving 18 bases between. CDR1 and CDR2 from the germline V gene are LNHDA and SQIVND (reference sequence). This CDR3 is built from 12 residues. CDR3 amino acids: CASSSRGLSLFF. The DNA of the CDR3 is TGTGCCAGTAGCTCCCGGGGACTCAGCCTGTTCTTC.

The chain uses TRBV19 and TRBJ1-3, with TRBD1 matching over 9 bases. With 7 bases clipped from V and 4 bases from J, the junction kept 8 bases outside the gene matches. The CDR3 spans 15 residues. In germline, CDR1 is LNHDA, CDR2 SQIVND (reference sequence). As DNA, the CDR3 is TGTGCCAGTAATAAAAGGACAGGGGAAGGAAACACCATATATTTT. Residues: CASNKRTGEGNTIYF.

This clone was seen just once. V is TRBV5-1 and J is TRBJ2-5; no firm D call. Between the trimmed V and J ends, which lost 7 bases and 2 bases, there was a span of 6 bases. Germline assignment: CDR1 SGHRS and CDR2 YFSETQ. The CDR3 totals 11 residues. The CDR3 DNA sequence: TGCGCCAGCGGGCCTCAAGAGACCCAGTACTTC. This gives the protein CASGPQETQYF.

V gene TRBV19 combines with J gene TRBJ1-2, with D perhaps TRBD1 (5 bases). V was shortened by 2 bases and J by 2 bases, with 12 bases between the two germline ends. The germline V gene encodes CDR1 LNHDA and CDR2 SQIVND (reference sequence). CDR3 length: 15 residues. In DNA form, the CDR3 reads TGTGCCAGTAGTATAAGGCAGGGCGTAAACTATGGCTACACCTTC. It yields the protein CASSIRQGVNYGYTF.

The chain couples TRBV30 to TRBJ2-2; D is ambiguous. V was shortened by 5 bases and J by 1 base, with 8 bases between the two germline ends. Germline values: CDR1 GTSNPN, CDR2 SVGIG (reference sequence). The CDR3 is 13 residues long. CDR3 in DNA: TGTGCCTGGTCTAGATTGAACACCGGGGAGCTGTTTTTT. This translates into CAWSRLNTGELFF.